This T cell receptor beta chain was identified in a study of cytomegalovirus exposure and HLA in healthy donors. Broader study findings: Many donors carried some public TCRs, although rarity characterized most TCR sequences. The productive fraction for most TCR beta V segments was about 87% or about 30% in an earlier analysis. Later on, a genetic analysis was performed. It linked a missense variant in DCLRE1C with V- and J-gene trimming of TCR beta. Differences between HLA loci emerged in a later analysis of TCR association rates, with DRB1 most and HLA-C fewest.

Primers included in the PCR were 60 Vbeta and 13 Jbeta primers. TCRdb keeps only in-frame clones here, not all; method: immunoSEQ multiplex PCR. The data contain some 150,000 clones, nearly 10% of them singletons. Concerning this clone itself: Its antigen is unknown.

The length of the CDR3 is 19 residues. The V gene's germline CDR1 is SNHLY and CDR2 FYNNEI. V was clipped by 2 bases and J by 6 bases; unmatched bases: 17. This clonotype was sampled from a man aged 45 to 65 in good health and CMV-seronegative. The V gene is TRBV2, the J gene TRBJ2-3; 10 nucleotides match TRBD2. The sequencing input was PBMCs. CDR3 bases: TGTGCCAGCAGTGAATGGGCTAGCGGGGGCCCCCGAGAGGCGGATACGCAGTATTTT. Amino acid sequence: CASSEWASGGPREADTQYF.